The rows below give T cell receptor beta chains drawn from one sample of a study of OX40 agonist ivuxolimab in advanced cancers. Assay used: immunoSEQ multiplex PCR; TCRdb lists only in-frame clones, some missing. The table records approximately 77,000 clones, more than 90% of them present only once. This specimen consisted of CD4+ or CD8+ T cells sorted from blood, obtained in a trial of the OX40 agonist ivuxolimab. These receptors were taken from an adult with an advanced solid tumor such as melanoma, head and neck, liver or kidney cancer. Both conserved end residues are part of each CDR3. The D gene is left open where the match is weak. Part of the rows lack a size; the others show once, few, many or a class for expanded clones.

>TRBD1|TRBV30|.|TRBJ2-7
TGTGCCTGGGCGGGACAGGGGGCGCGGGAGCAGTACTTC
CAWAGQGAREQYF
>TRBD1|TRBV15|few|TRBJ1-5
TGTGCCCGCCCGGGACAGGCCAGCAATCAGCCCCAGCATTTT
CARPGQASNQPQHF
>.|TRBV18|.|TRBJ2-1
TGTGCCAGCTCACTAAGGGGTGGTGAGCAGTTCTTC
CASSLRGGEQFF
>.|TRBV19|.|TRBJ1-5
TGTGCCAGTAGTATACAGGTAATGGGGCCCCAGCATTTT
CASSIQVMGPQHF
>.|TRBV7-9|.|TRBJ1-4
TGTGCCAGCAGTATACGGGCCCTGGCAGGTCCGGGTGAAAAACTGTTTTTT
CASSIRALAGPGEKLFF
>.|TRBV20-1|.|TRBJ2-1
TGCAGTGCTAGAGTCCGAGATGAGCAGTTCTTC
CSARVRDEQFF
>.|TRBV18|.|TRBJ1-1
TGTGCCAGCTCACCAACAGTCGATAGGGAAGCTTTCTTT
CASSPTVDREAFF
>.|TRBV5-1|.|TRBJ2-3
TGCGCCAGCAGCCCGGTTGATAGCCGCACAGATACGCAGTATTTT
CASSPVDSRTDTQYF
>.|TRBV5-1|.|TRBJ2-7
TGCGCCAGCAGCTTGGATTTAGGGGCAACCTACGAGCAGTACTTC
CASSLDLGATYEQYF
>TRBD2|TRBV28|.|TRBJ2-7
TGTGCCAGCAGTTTATCCGGCTCGGGTAGCGGGAGGGCCCCCGAGCAGTACTTC
CASSLSGSGSGRAPEQYF
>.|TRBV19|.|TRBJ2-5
TGTGCCAGTACCCCGCGGTTTGGCGGTCAGGGGGAGACCCAGTACTTC
CASTPRFGGQGETQYF
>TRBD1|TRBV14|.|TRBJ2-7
TGTGCCAGCAGCCAGCGACAGGGGAGCGAGCAGTACTTC
CASSQRQGSEQYF
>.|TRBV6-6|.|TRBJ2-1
TGTGCCAGCACCGGGGCAAACACCAATGAGCAGTTCTTC
CASTGANTNEQFF
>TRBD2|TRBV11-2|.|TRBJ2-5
TGTGCCAGCAGCTTAGGGGTAGAAGGGAGGGCAGGAGAGACCCAGTACTTC
CASSLGVEGRAGETQYF
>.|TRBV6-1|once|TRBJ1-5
TGTGCCAGCAGAGTCAGCAATCAGCCCCAGCATTTT
CASRVSNQPQHF
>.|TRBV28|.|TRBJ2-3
TGTGCCAGCAGCCGGCTAGATACGCAGTATTTT
CASSRLDTQYF
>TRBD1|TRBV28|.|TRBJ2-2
TGTGCCAGCAGTCCCAGGACAGGGGGCCCCGGGGAGCTGTTTTTT
CASSPRTGGPGELFF
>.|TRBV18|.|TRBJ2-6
TGTGCCAGCTCACTCTCTGGGGCCAACGTCCTGACTTTC
CASSLSGANVLTF
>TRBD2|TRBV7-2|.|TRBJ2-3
TGTGCCAGCAGCTCCGGACTAGCGGGAGAGGCAGATACGCAGTATTTT
CASSSGLAGEADTQYF
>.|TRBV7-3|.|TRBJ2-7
TGTGCCAGCAGCTTAATGGCGGGTCAGGGGAATGACGAGCAGTACTTC
CASSLMAGQGNDEQYF
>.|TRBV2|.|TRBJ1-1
TGTGCCAGCAGCACGACAGGTTACATGACTGAAGCTTTCTTT
CASSTTGYMTEAFF
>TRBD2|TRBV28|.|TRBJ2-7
TGTGCCAGCAGTCCCCCCCCGGGACTAGCGGGAGAAGTTGCCTACGAGCAGTACTTC
CASSPPPGLAGEVAYEQYF
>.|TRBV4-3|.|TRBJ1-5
TGCGCCAGCAGCCAAGCTTGGGGGGCCCGAAATCAGCCCCAGCATTTT
CASSQAWGARNQPQHF
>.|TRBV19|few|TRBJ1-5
TGTGCCAGTAGTACTCTCCGAACGGGGCAGCCCCAGCATTTT
CASSTLRTGQPQHF
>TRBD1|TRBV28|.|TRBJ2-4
TGTGCCAGCAGTTCACCGGGACAGGGGAGGGACATTCAGTACTTC
CASSSPGQGRDIQYF
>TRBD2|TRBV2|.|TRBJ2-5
TGTGCCAGCAGTGAATTTAGCGGGATTGAGACCCAGTACTTC
CASSEFSGIETQYF
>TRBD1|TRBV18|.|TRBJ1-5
TGTGCCAGCTCGCAAACAGGGGTAATGGATCAGCCCCAGCATTTT
CASSQTGVMDQPQHF
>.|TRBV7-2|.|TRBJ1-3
TGTGCCAGCAGCTTCCCAAGCTCTGGAAACACCATATATTTT
CASSFPSSGNTIYF
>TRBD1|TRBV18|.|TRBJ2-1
TGTGCCAGCTCACCAGTGGGACAGATCAATGAGCAGTTCTTC
CASSPVGQINEQFF
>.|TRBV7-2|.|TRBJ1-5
TGTGCCAGCAGCTTAGATAGCAATCAGCCCCAGCATTTT
CASSLDSNQPQHF
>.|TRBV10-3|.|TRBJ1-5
TGTGCCATCAGTGAGTCCGGCGTTCAGCCCCAGCATTTT
CAISESGVQPQHF
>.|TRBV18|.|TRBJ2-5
TGTGCCAGCTCACCATTCAGGGAAGAGACCCAGTACTTC
CASSPFREETQYF
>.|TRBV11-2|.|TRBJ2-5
TGTGCCAGCAGCTTAATCCAGGGGCAAGAGACCCAGTACTTC
CASSLIQGQETQYF
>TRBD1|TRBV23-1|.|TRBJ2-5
TGCGCCAGGGCACAGACAGGGGATATAGGGAAAGAGACCCAGTACTTC
CARAQTGDIGKETQYF
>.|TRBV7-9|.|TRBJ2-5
TGTGCCAGCAGCCTGACCGAGACCCAGTACTTC
CASSLTETQYF
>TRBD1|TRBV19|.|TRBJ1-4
TGTGCCAGTAGCCGGACAGGAAAAAGTGAAAAACTGTTTTTT
CASSRTGKSEKLFF
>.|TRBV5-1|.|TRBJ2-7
TGCGCCAGCAGCCCAAACATCGAGCAGTACTTC
CASSPNIEQYF
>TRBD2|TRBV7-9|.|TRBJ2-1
TGTGCCAGCAGCCCCGGACTAGCGGTCAATGAGCAGTTCTTC
CASSPGLAVNEQFF
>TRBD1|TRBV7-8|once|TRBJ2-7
TGTGCCAGCAGCTTATTTTTGGGACAGGGGTCCTACGAGCAGTACTTC
CASSLFLGQGSYEQYF
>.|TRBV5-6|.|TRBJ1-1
TGTGCCAGCAGCTTGACGGGCACTGAAGCTTTCTTT
CASSLTGTEAFF
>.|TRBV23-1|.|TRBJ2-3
TGCGCCAGCAGTCCCCCCGACGTAGATACGCAGTATTTT
CASSPPDVDTQYF
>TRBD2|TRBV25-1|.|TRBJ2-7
TGTGCCAGCAGTGAATTGGGGACTAGCGCCTACGAGCAGTACTTC
CASSELGTSAYEQYF
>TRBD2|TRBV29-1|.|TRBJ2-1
TGCAGCGTTGTGGGACTAGCGGGAGGTCGCTCCTACAATGAGCAGTTCTTC
CSVVGLAGGRSYNEQFF